The following is a T cell receptor beta chain sequence with its context. This clone's antigen is unknown. The sample holds no much larger clone one base away, and base qualities are not on file. TCR CDR3 regions were amplified from genomic DNA by multiplex PCR using the deep immunoSEQ assay. Extracted genomic DNA from each cell subset was distributed evenly across all wells of several immunoSEQ 96-well plates, and each plate was treated as a replicate. For sorted subsets, 200 to 250 ng genomic DNA, equal to 30,000 or so T cell genomes, was loaded into each replicate PCR. The purified libraries were quantified using a Qubit 3.0 fluorometer, sized with a Bioanalyzer 2100, and then quantified again using the KAPA Library Quantification kit. Every immunoSEQ 96-well plate was sequenced on a dedicated single-read 150-cycle Illumina NextSeq 550 flow cell. As for how the authors treated the data: Because the immunoSEQ output held only junctional sequences and lacked quality scores, the filtering could not match the filtering applied to full-length reads. Sequences were annotated with PyIR, a Python wrapper for IgBLAST v1.9, and V/J genes and CDR3 were assigned using IMGT germline references. Reads with weak V/J assignments (E-value above 1e-6), missing CDR3, stop codons, out-of-frame junctions, or ambiguous translated residues were removed. A V3J clonotype was defined by an identical inferred V gene, J gene, and CDR3 amino acid sequence. Percentage overlap between repertoires was calculated by dividing the number of shared unique clonotypes by the size of the smaller repertoire. Richness of each repertoire was evaluated using RTK rarefaction, the Chao1 estimator, and Recon v2.1 estimates of unobserved clonotypes. For all TCRbeta clonotypes obtained by the gDNA method from several donors, generation probabilities were computed with OLGA. This immuneACCESS table, as held by TCRdb, lists in-frame sequences with V and J called but not all clones. Of the missing ones, under half trace to an unresolved V gene in checked studies; the others have no known cause. The D gene and trimming were derived from the DNA, and the V and J assignments and clone size from that table. This sample comprises 550,000 to 700,000 clones, around 78% of them detected only once. Jointly, the top ten make up around 1.8% of the sample.

This record belongs to a study of shared clonotypes between healthy human individuals (dated by TCRdb to the early 2020s). The study in broad terms: The cohort comprised a couple of women and a few men aged 18 to 49 years. Per donor, leukapheresis produced somewhere between about 0.9 and 10 billion PBMCs. To estimate repertoire size and how much clonotype sharing occurs between individuals, the study deeply sequenced the blood TCR repertoires of roughly 5 healthy adults. For each donor, CD4 naive and CD4 memory were each run on three plates, CD8 naive on two plates, and CD8 memory on one plate. To increase sequencing depth and limit assay-specific biases, different laboratories used diverse techniques to prepare libraries and sequence TCR repertoires.

Broader findings and caveats from the paper: Approximately 5% of naive CD4, roughly 3.6% of naive CD8, 2% to 2.5% of memory CD4, and about 0.4% of memory CD8 clonotypes were shared across several donors. The genetic and exposure-history diversity represented was limited by the small number of donors. Incomplete sequencing was indicated by rarefaction of sorted-subset datasets, despite the large sequencing depth. Only blood was sampled, and tissue TCR repertoires likely differ from those in blood. Naive subsets generally had larger estimated clonotype richness than memory subsets did. Based on pairwise subsampling, the degree of clonotype sharing among donors was expected to be affected by sequencing depth. Clonotypes shared by all four sorted-subset donors showed higher generation probabilities than non-shared clonotypes.

Donors were healthy HIV-negative adults with no recently reported acute infections or vaccinations. Every donor was a Caucasian adult residing in Nashville, Tennessee, USA. CD4+ T cells were enriched through magnetic negative selection, after which naive cells were positively selected on CD45RA and the remaining negative fraction served as the memory subset. Blood was obtained by leukapheresis, after which PBMCs were separated by Ficoll-Histopaque density gradient centrifugation and cryopreserved in liquid nitrogen vapor phase. Analytical flow cytometry was used to check the purity and quantity of every magnetically sorted T cell population. Each sorted fraction had its genomic DNA isolated and then quantified by UV absorbance on a Nanodrop 2000c. Sequencing used memory CD4+ T cells sorted from blood. This sample's cell subset or site label indicates: CD45RA-negative fraction. This clonotype was sampled from a woman younger than 45 in good health.

DNA sequence: TGTGCCAGCAGCCCGGGACTAGCGGGTTGGAGGACCGGGGAGCTGTTTTTT. Its protein is CASSPGLAGWRTGELFF. The receptor chain draws on TRBV28 and TRBJ2-2; TRBD2 matches 12 bases in the middle. V lost 6 bases and J lost 5 bases, and the count of bases not matched to a germline gene is 10. From the cysteine through the phenylalanine, the CDR3 covers 17 amino acids. Kept here is only the CDR3 DNA, which spans 51 bases and is read in frame from base 1. Looking up the germline V gene yields CDR1 MDHEN and CDR2 SYDVKM.